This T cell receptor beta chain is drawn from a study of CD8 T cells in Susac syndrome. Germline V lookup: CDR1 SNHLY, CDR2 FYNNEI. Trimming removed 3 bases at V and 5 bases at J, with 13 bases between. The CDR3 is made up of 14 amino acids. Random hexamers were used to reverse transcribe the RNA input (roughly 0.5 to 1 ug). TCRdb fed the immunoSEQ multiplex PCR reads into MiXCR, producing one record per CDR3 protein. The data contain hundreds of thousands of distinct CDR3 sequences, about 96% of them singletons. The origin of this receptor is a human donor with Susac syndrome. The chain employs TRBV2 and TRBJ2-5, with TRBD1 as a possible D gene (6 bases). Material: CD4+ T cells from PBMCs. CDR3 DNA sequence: TGTGCCAGCAGTGAGGGGGCACCCGTGGAGACCCAGTACTTC. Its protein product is CASSEGAPVETQYF.